Sequencing of this TCR beta chain was carried out in a study of radiotherapy plus CTLA-4 blockade in lung cancer. Findings of the study overall: After treatment with radiotherapy plus ipilimumab, TCR clones that came from the tumor expanded in blood.

Only in-frame clones appear in the TCRdb table, and some are missing; sequencing was by immunoSEQ multiplex PCR. Of about 51,000 clones in the sample, roughly three quarters were seen once. In regard to this clone: Its target is unknown.

Material: peripheral blood, obtained from a patient treated with radiotherapy plus ipilimumab. The receptor was derived from a human donor with non-small cell lung cancer who had a complete response to radiotherapy plus ipilimumab.

The DNA of the CDR3 is TGTGCCAGTAGTTCAACTCCAGGGGGGATTCTAACCGGGGAGCTGTTTTTT. This codes for CASSSTPGGILTGELFF. J is TRBJ2-2 and V is TRBV19; D possibly corresponds to TRBD1 (7 bases). The CDR3 totals 17 residues. The germline gives CDR1 LNHDA, CDR2 SQIVND (reference sequence). The germline V and J ends were trimmed by 5 bases and 5 bases, with 21 bases remaining between them.